This is a list of T cell receptor beta chains from one sample in a study of blood T cell repertoires in COVID-19. The method was immunoSEQ multiplex PCR; TCRdb's version includes in-frame clones alone and lacks a portion of them. The repertoire includes about 210,000 clones, 84% of them detected once, and approximately 8% sits in the top ten. The sample comprised peripheral blood. These receptors were obtained from a woman between 45 and 60 years old with active or convalescent COVID-19. Both conserved end residues are part of each CDR3.

v_gene: TRBV2; CDR3aa: CASTERGGARQPQHF
v_gene: TRBV6-5; CDR3aa: CASLNDKYEQFF
v_gene: TRBV2; CDR3aa: CASSEQGAMAEAFF
v_gene: TRBV28; CDR3aa: CASSSQGWYKEAFF
v_gene: TRBV29-1; CDR3aa: CSGMWGGGEKLFF
v_gene: TRBV6-5; CDR3aa: CASRPDRGQVGELFF
v_gene: TRBV3-1/TRBV3-2; CDR3aa: CASSQAQGGGGYGYTF
v_gene: TRBV11-2; CDR3aa: CASRRGMGNTIYF
v_gene: TRBV11-2; CDR3aa: CASSSQGAYTGELFF
v_gene: TRBV6-5; CDR3aa: CASRVLAGGLDEQFF
v_gene: TRBV5-4; CDR3aa: CASSFLAGAPGEQYF
v_gene: TRBV10-2; CDR3aa: CASSESRDSYGYTF
v_gene: TRBV9; CDR3aa: CASGQGLNSPLHF
v_gene: TRBV7-7; CDR3aa: CASSPGPGQGGEKLFF
v_gene: TRBV7-9; CDR3aa: CASSLEGVGPNYGYTF
v_gene: TRBV28; CDR3aa: CATASRGDGYTF
v_gene: TRBV13; CDR3aa: CASSLGRGVYF
v_gene: TRBV29-1; CDR3aa: CSVKQGLLNLHNEQFF
v_gene: TRBV7-9; CDR3aa: CASGTGTEAFF
v_gene: TRBV3-1/TRBV3-2; CDR3aa: CASSRDSGSGNNSPLHF
v_gene: TRBV11-2; CDR3aa: CASSLVGGLNYGYTF
v_gene: TRBV29-1; CDR3aa: CSARGSGELFF
v_gene: TRBV5-4; CDR3aa: CASHPINRDRDPNTEAFF
v_gene: TRBV6-5; CDR3aa: CASSLLREGGYTQYF
v_gene: TRBV19; CDR3aa: CASGRTGAYNEQFF
v_gene: TRBV20-1; CDR3aa: CSAPRGQAFF
v_gene: TRBV27; CDR3aa: CASSFGTVWADTQYF
v_gene: TRBV5-5; CDR3aa: CASFGTANTGELFF
v_gene: TRBV3-1/TRBV3-2; CDR3aa: CASSQVNSGNTDTQYF
v_gene: TRBV5-4; CDR3aa: CASRSGTQNTEAFF
v_gene: TRBV11-1; CDR3aa: CASSLTSGRQGEQFF
v_gene: TRBV3-1/TRBV3-2; CDR3aa: CASNTRGASGRPYLYNEQFF
v_gene: TRBV2; CDR3aa: CASRDSRDTEAFF
v_gene: TRBV6-5; CDR3aa: CASSPFGQGGSGYTF
v_gene: TRBV16; CDR3aa: CASSRQFNQPQHF
v_gene: TRBV19; CDR3aa: CASPLTGAGENIQYF
v_gene: TRBV4-1; CDR3aa: CASSQVQGGENIQYF
v_gene: TRBV5-6; CDR3aa: CASSVGWLGGGPSIETQYF
v_gene: TRBV18; CDR3aa: CASSPREDYGYTF
v_gene: TRBV6-5; CDR3aa: CAIRLAGAQETQYF
v_gene: TRBV6-1; CDR3aa: CASSEVSGGGYGYTF
v_gene: TRBV5-5; CDR3aa: CASSARTGSSYNSPLHF
v_gene: TRBV7-9; CDR3aa: CASSSTGPYSPLHF
v_gene: TRBV6-5; CDR3aa: CASSHNQPQHF
v_gene: TRBV5-1; CDR3aa: CASSFVAGGPNEQFF
v_gene: TRBV4-1; CDR3aa: CASSLASGLAGRAGNEQFF
v_gene: TRBV10-3; CDR3aa: CAISESDSYGYTF
v_gene: TRBV30; CDR3aa: CAWSVTANQPQHF